This record concerns one T cell receptor beta chain sequence. These data are taken from a study of cytomegalovirus exposure and HLA in healthy donors. Trimming pared 4 bases from V and 3 bases from J, leaving 5 bases between. From germline, CDR1 is SEHNR and CDR2 FQNEAQ (reference sequence). The CDR3 contains 12 residues. The PCR was carried out with 60 Vbeta primers and 13 Jbeta primers. Some clones are missing from TCRdb's copy, which holds only in-frame ones; the method was immunoSEQ multiplex PCR. The table includes 150,000 to 170,000 clones, under 80% detected once. The chain is built from TRBV7-9 and TRBJ2-3, with D uncertain. The sample was PBMCs. This TCR was sampled from a man aged 25 to 45 in good health and CMV-seronegative. CDR3 region: CASSSVTDTQYF. In DNA, the CDR3 is TGTGCCAGCAGCTCAGTAACAGATACGCAGTATTTT.